Listed here are 20 T cell receptor beta chains from one sample, sequenced in a study of human T cells and chemical hapten exposure. The time point is: patch test 2, 6 weeks after DPC sensitization. As for treatment: therapeutic diphenylcyclopropenone sensitization with weekly scalp DPC. TCRdb analysed the RACE reads with MiXCR anew, one entry per CDR3 protein. The sample lists 100,000 or so distinct CDR3 sequences, approximately 11% occurring once. The sequences come from whole blood, collected in connection with sensitization to the hapten diphenylcyclopropenone (DPC). The receptors stem from a man aged 40-49 years with alopecia areata. Some clones in this sample may be carry-over from other donors' samples.

The V gene is TRBV6-6, the J gene TRBJ2-3; TRBD2 aligns across 8 bases. Unmatched junction bases numbered 5, after V lost 2 bases and J lost 1 base. The CDR3 runs 16 residues. Germline V lookup: CDR1 MNHNY, CDR2 SVGAGI (reference sequence). The CDR3 here is CASSYGTGGGTDTQYF. The CDR3 bases are TGTGCCAGCAGTTACGGGACGGGAGGGGGCACAGATACGCAGTATTTT.

In DNA, the CDR3 is TGTGCCAGCAGTTACGGGACTAGCCAACAAGAGACCCAGTACTTC. Translation: CASSYGTSQQETQYF. The chain combines TRBV6-5 with TRBJ2-5; 9 positions agree with TRBD2. The V and J ends lost 2 bases and 2 bases, in that order; junction bases with no gene match: 3. Germline values: CDR1 MNHEY, CDR2 SVGAGI. The CDR3 length is 15 residues.

This clonotype has a handful of counts. The chain joins TRBV29-1 to TRBJ2-4; TRBD1 matches at 10 bases. This CDR3 is 16 amino acids long. Germline V CDR1 and CDR2: SQVTM, ANQGSEA. The junction had 2 bases not matched to a gene; V was cut back by 0 bases and J by 0 bases. DNA for the CDR3: TGCAGCGTTGAAGACTGGACAGGGGGAGCCAAAAACATTCAGTACTTC. Amino acid sequence: CSVEDWTGGAKNIQYF.

This clonotype was seen a few times. The chain recombines TRBV11-3 with TRBJ1-1; D is possibly TRBD1 (5 bases). The CDR3 covers 14 residues. Germline V gene lookup returns CDR1 SGHNT and CDR2 YENEEA. V was pared by 6 bases and J by 5 bases, with 16 bases between. CDR3 loop: CASSLTGLRTEAFF. CDR3 coding DNA: TGTGCCAGCAGTCTAACGGGGCTCAGGACTGAAGCTTTCTTT.

As to this clonotype: The junction does not match germline at one end; this may be a read error. This chain links TRBV7-4 with TRBJ2-3, with TRBD2 matching over 9 bases. CDR1 and CDR2 (germline): SGHVT, SQSDAQ. CDR3 size: 15 residues. The CDR3 here is CASSVAGVRTDTQYF. The DNA for the CDR3 is TGTGCCAGCAGCGTAGCGGGAGTACGCACAGATACGCAGTATTTT.

This clonotype was observed at least ten times. The V call is TRBV4-2, the J call TRBJ1-2; 8 nucleotides match TRBD1. There are 15 residues in the CDR3. V dropped 4 bases and J dropped 1; count of bases not matched to a gene: 5. The V gene's germline CDR1 is LGHNA and CDR2 YNFKEQ. The CDR3 spells CASSPDRGGNYGYTF. In nucleotides, the CDR3 is TGTGCCAGCAGCCCCGACAGGGGAGGTAACTATGGCTACACCTTC.

V is TRBV28 and J is TRBJ1-1; 11 bases map to TRBD1. The CDR3 has 16 amino acids. V gave up 8 bases and J gave up 2 bases; unmatched junction bases: 10. Germline values: CDR1 MDHEN, CDR2 SYDVKM. CDR3: CASPPAGQGANTEAFF. The CDR3, as DNA: TGTGCCAGCCCCCCAGCAGGACAGGGGGCTAACACTGAAGCTTTCTTT.

This clonotype was found a few times. The V and J genes are TRBV5-4 and TRBJ1-1; TRBD1 matches at 8 bases. The CDR3 covers 15 residues. Unmatched junction bases numbered 14, after V lost 7 bases and J lost 6 bases. Per germline, CDR1 SGHNT and CDR2 YYREEE (reference sequence). The CDR3 DNA reads as TGTGCCAGCGTCGGCAGGGGGCAAGATATGGCTGAAGCTTTCTTT. Translating gives CASVGRGQDMAEAFF.

The chain carries TRBV4-2 and TRBJ1-2; D is perhaps TRBD1 (6 bases). The V end was cut by 0 bases, the J end by 5 bases, with 13 bases between. Germline CDR1 is LGHNA and CDR2 is YNFKEQ. There are 15 residues in the CDR3. The CDR3 bases are TGTGCCAGCAGCCAAGACGAGGGGGTATGGTATGGCTACACCTTC. As protein: CASSQDEGVWYGYTF.

The chain uses TRBV18 and TRBJ2-3; 7 bases match TRBD1. The ends lost 6 bases at V and 2 bases at J; junction bases unmatched: 8. This CDR3 has 15 residues. Germline CDR1 is KGHSH and CDR2 is LQKENI. In nucleotides, the CDR3 is TGTGCCAGCTCCATCGACAGGGAGACCACAGATACGCAGTATTTT. Its translation: CASSIDRETTDTQYF.

This clonotype appeared a few times. The V and J genes are TRBV6-5 and TRBJ2-1, with 9 bases matching TRBD1. Germline CDR1 reads MNHEY; CDR2 reads SVGAGI. J lost 9 bases, V lost 6 bases, and 12 bases had no gene match. The CDR3 loop spans 15 amino acids. CDR3 nucleotides: TGTGCCAGCAGGGAACAGGGGGCGGTGTTCGGTGAGCAGTTCTTC. This gives the protein CASREQGAVFGEQFF.

The V gene is TRBV4-1, the J gene TRBJ2-1, with D tentatively TRBD1 (6 bases). Germline CDR1 is MGHRA and CDR2 is YSYEKL. With 1 base removed from V and 4 bases from J, the gap between germline ends came to 8 bases. CDR3 size: 14 residues. CDR3 amino acids: CASSQVGQYNEQFF. CDR3 coding DNA: TGCGCCAGCAGCCAAGTGGGACAATACAATGAGCAGTTCTTC.

The rearrangement links TRBV6-2 or TRBV6-3 to TRBJ2-6, with a possible D match to TRBD1 (5 bases). V lost 2 bases to trimming and J lost 0 bases, with 14 bases between them. Germline V gene sequence: CDR1 MNHEY, CDR2 SVGEGT. The length of the CDR3 is 18 residues. CDR3 nucleotides: TGTGCCAGCAGTTACAAGGCAGGGCCCCTCTCTGGGGCCAACGTCCTGACTTTC. As protein: CASSYKAGPLSGANVLTF.

In its sample, this clonotype was seen many times. The chain couples TRBV28 to TRBJ2-7; D perhaps matches TRBD2 (6 bases). V lost 5 bases to trimming and J lost 2 bases, with 13 bases between them. This CDR3 spans 14 amino acids. CDR1 is MDHEN, CDR2 SYDVKM, per germline. As DNA, the CDR3 is TGTGCCAGCAGTCCTGGCGGAGGGCCCTACGAGCAGTACTTC. Its translation: CASSPGGGPYEQYF. Using reference TRBV28 and TRBJ2-7 for the parts outside the CDR3, the full variable domain is DVKVTQSSRYLVKRTGEKVFLECVQDMDHENMFWYRQDPGLGLRLIYFSYDVKMKEKGDIPEGYSVSREKKERFSLILESASTNQTSMYLCASSPGGGPYEQYFGPGTRLTVT.

This chain links TRBV6-6 with TRBJ2-4, with D possibly matching TRBD2 (6 bases). Trimming shortened V by 0 bases and J by 6 bases, and 9 bases separated the two germline ends. CDR3 size: 14 residues. Germline V gene lookup returns CDR1 MNHNY and CDR2 SVGAGI (reference sequence). DNA for the CDR3: TGTGCCAGCAGTTACTCAGAGGGAGGAAACATTCAGTACTTC. This gives the protein CASSYSEGGNIQYF.

This clonotype has a count of ten or more. The DNA of the CDR3 is TGTGCCAGCAGCTTGAGGGGGCAGAGCAATCAGCCCCAGCATTTT. Its protein is CASSLRGQSNQPQHF. The chain couples TRBV7-8 to TRBJ1-5, with 7 nucleotides matching TRBD1. Germline lookup yields CDR1 SGHVS and CDR2 FQNEAQ. J lost 1 base, V lost 3 bases, and 3 bases had no gene match. The CDR3 loop spans 15 amino acids. Variable domain in full (rest from reference TRBV7-8 and TRBJ1-5): GAGVSQSPRYKVAKRGQDVALRCDPISGHVSLFWYQQALGQGPEFLTYFQNEAQLDKSGLPSDRFFAERPEGSVSTLKIQRTQQEDSAVYLCASSLRGQSNQPQHFGDGTRLSIL.

The V call is TRBV7-2, the J call TRBJ2-6; D gene uncertain. Germline-derived CDR1 and CDR2 are SGHTA and FQGNSA. The CDR3 totals 11 residues. The V end lost 10 bases, the J end lost 4 bases, and 5 bases lay between the germline ends. This chain's CDR3 is CAIAGANVLTF. CDR3 DNA: TGTGCCATCGCCGGGGCCAACGTCCTGACTTTC.

This clonotype has ten or more counts. The V gene is TRBV20-1, the J gene TRBJ2-5; 8 nucleotides agree with TRBD1. J gave up 7 bases and V 5 bases, and 12 bases lay outside the gene matches. The CDR3 extends over 14 amino acids. Germline lookup yields CDR1 DFQATT and CDR2 SNEGSKA (reference sequence). CDR3 sequence: CSARIGQGRGTQYF. As DNA, the CDR3 is TGCAGTGCTCGGATAGGACAGGGTAGGGGGACCCAGTACTTC.

V gene TRBV19 combines with J gene TRBJ2-4; D is perhaps TRBD1 (5 bases). Germline-derived CDR1 and CDR2 are LNHDA and SQIVND (reference sequence). The CDR3 sequence is 17 residues long. Trimming left V 6 bases short and J 0 bases short, with 18 bases between. The CDR3 DNA sequence: TGTGCCAGTAGCGCAAACTTTCAGGGTTTAGCCAAAAACATTCAGTACTTC. It translates to CASSANFQGLAKNIQYF.

This clonotype was counted between two and nine times. The CDR3 region has the DNA TGTGCCAGCAGAAGATTGGTCGGGACAGACCCTCTTAACTATGGCTACACCTTC. It translates to CASRRLVGTDPLNYGYTF. This sequence joins TRBV27 and TRBJ1-2; 7 positions match TRBD1. Looked up from germline, CDR1 is MNHEY and CDR2 is SMNVEV (reference sequence). The CDR3 runs 18 residues. V trimming: 6 bases; J trimming: 1 base; junction bases outside the gene matches: 17.